This entry describes one T cell receptor beta chain. Its cognate antigen is unknown. The data derive from a study of HIV-infected patients and healthy controls. No cell fractionation was done, so the repertoire covers all unsorted peripheral blood T cells. Alpha and beta constant-region primers primed reverse transcription of about 0.5 ug RNA. Alpha and beta chain libraries were made separately by chain-specific third strand synthesis with multiplexing indices. Each molecule carried a 12-nucleotide identifier made of two joined random hexamers added before amplification. A short first PCR added P5 and P7 adapter elements and a second index. In TCRdb, the 5' RACE reads were re-called with MiXCR into one record per CDR3 protein. The table shows under 5,500 distinct CDR3 sequences, with roughly 7.4% occurring only once. General study findings and limits: In healthy controls, MAIT alpha CDR3s were common; in HIV+ repertoires, severely depleted. Untreated HIV+ repertoires had roughly threefold fewer distinct CDR3s and lower Shannon diversity than healthy controls.

This sample comprised blood, obtained before antiretroviral therapy. The TCR originated in an adult with HIV infection.

CDR3 sequence reads: CASSTTGVQISYEQYF. The CDR3 region has the DNA TGTGCCAGCAGTACGACCGGGGTTCAAATCTCCTACGAGCAGTACTTC. The V gene is TRBV27, the J gene TRBJ2-7, with D maybe TRBD2 (5 bases). Germline CDR1 is MNHEY and CDR2 is SMNVEV (reference sequence). V shed 5 bases and J shed 0 bases, with 17 bases lying between them. The CDR3 consists of 16 residues.